This T cell receptor (beta chain) emerged from a study of identical twins. Whole-study results and caveats: Beta out-of-frame sequences displayed a weaker excess of sharing between twins. Reduced insertions were recorded for abundant cord blood beta clonotypes, with no such pattern in memory repertoires.

This clonotype was found a few times. Antigen unknown. MiXCR, applied by TCRdb to the 5' RACE reads, yields one record per CDR3 protein. The profile shows roughly 720,000 distinct CDR3 sequences, about 18% of them singletons. These same records also appear under a second study, on T cells expressing NK-cell markers. That work states: The study sequenced eight donors, seven HCMV-seropositive and one seronegative.

Sequenced sample: PBMCs. This receptor was taken from a woman aged 18 to 35 in good health.

The CDR3 region has the DNA TGCAGTGCTAGAACTTTGGCCTATAATCAAGAGACCCAGTACTTC. This translates into CSARTLAYNQETQYF. The chain carries TRBV20-1 and TRBJ2-5; no reliable D call. From germline, CDR1 is DFQATT and CDR2 SNEGSKA (reference sequence). This CDR3 contains 15 residues. Trimming shortened V by 2 bases and J by 2 bases, and 15 bases separated the two germline ends.